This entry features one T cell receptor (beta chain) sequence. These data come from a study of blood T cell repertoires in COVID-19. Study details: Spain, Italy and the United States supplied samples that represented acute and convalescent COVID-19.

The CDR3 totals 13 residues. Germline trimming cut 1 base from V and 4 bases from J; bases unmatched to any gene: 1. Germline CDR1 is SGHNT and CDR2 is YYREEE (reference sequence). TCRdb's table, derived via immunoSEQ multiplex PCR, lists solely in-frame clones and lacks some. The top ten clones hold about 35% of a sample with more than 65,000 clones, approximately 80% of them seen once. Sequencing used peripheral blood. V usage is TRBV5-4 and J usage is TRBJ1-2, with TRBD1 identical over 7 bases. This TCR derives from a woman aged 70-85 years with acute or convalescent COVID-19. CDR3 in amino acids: CASSLTGVYGYTF. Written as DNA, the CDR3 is TGTGCCAGCAGCTTGACAGGGGTCTATGGCTACACCTTC.